The subject of this entry is one TCR beta chain. The antigen remains unidentified. Sequencing libraries made from TCR beta cDNA carried unique molecular identifiers. TCRdb passed the PCR reads through MiXCR, listing each CDR3 protein once. The sample carries approximately 660,000 distinct CDR3 sequences, more than 50% recorded once. The data belong to a study of post-analysis software for immune sequencing data. Study observations and caveats: By F measure, samples from a shared preparation batch strongly co-clustered.

Sequencing input: blood. This TCR was sampled from a girl aged 2-15 years with multiple sclerosis.

CDR3 sequence (DNA): TGCGCCAGCAGCGACCCCCCGAACAATGAGCAGTTCTTC. Its protein product is CASSDPPNNEQFF. This rearrangement joins TRBV5-1 to TRBJ2-1; D gene ambiguous. The CDR3 extends over 13 amino acids. The germline CDR1 and CDR2 sequences are SGHRS and YFSETQ. Trimming removed 4 bases from V and 5 bases from J, with 10 bases in between.